One sample yielded the 21 T cell receptor beta chains listed below, sequenced in a study of blood T cell repertoires in COVID-19 (dated by TCRdb to about 2020). The library was generated by the immunoSEQ multiplex PCR assay. In TCRdb, the immuneACCESS table is reduced to in-frame sequences with V and J assigned. These tables do not hold every clone; where another copy was compared, an unresolved V gene accounts for under half, and the others remain unexplained. For this sample there are 200,000 to 250,000 clones; approximately 83% appear just once. In total, the top ten clones hold about 3.7% of the sample. Sequenced material: PBMCs or T cells enriched from blood (not recorded which). The source is a woman aged 60-75 years who had recovered from COVID-19.

This clone has a handful of counts. This chain joins TRBV9 and TRBJ1-1; D not certain. The V gene lost 0 bases and the J gene lost 3 bases, with 12 bases spanning the gap. The germline gives CDR1 SGDLS, CDR2 YYNGEE. The CDR3 is 15 residues long. CDR3 DNA sequence: TGTGCCAGCAGCGTAGCCCCCGTCGAGGACACTGAAGCTTTCTTT. This gives the protein CASSVAPVEDTEAFF.

This clone showed up just a few times. The chain joins TRBV11-1 to TRBJ2-4, with 7 bases aligning to TRBD1. Germline assignment: CDR1 SGHAT and CDR2 FQDESV (reference sequence). Trimming at V came to 5 bases and at J to 0 bases, leaving 4 bases not matched to a gene. The CDR3 has 15 amino acids. CDR3 protein: CASSGQEVAKNIQYF. CDR3 coding DNA: TGTGCCAGCAGCGGACAGGAGGTAGCCAAAAACATTCAGTACTTC.

The chain uses TRBV7-9 and TRBJ2-3, with TRBD2 identical over 9 bases. V shed 1 base and J 5 bases; nucleotides not matched to a gene: 7. The CDR3 spans 16 residues. Germline V CDR1 and CDR2: SEHNR, FQNEAQ (reference sequence). CDR3 DNA: TGTGCCAGCAGCTTAGTAGCTAGCGGGGCGGGAGATACGCAGTATTTT. Translation gives CASSLVASGAGDTQYF.

V and J are TRBV11-2 and TRBJ2-3; 7 bases map to TRBD2. Unmatched junction bases numbered 11, after V lost 5 bases and J lost 9 bases. The germline gives CDR1 SGHAT, CDR2 FQNNGV. The CDR3 is 14 amino acids. The CDR3 region is CASSPGLEGVTQYF. In DNA form, the CDR3 reads TGTGCCAGCAGCCCCGGACTAGAGGGTGTCACGCAGTATTTT.

This clone was found once. This chain uses TRBV5-6 with TRBJ1-5, with D possibly being TRBD1 (5 bases). The CDR3 is 14 residues long. V lost 1 base and J 6 bases, leaving 11 bases between the germline ends. The germline CDR1 and CDR2 sequences are SGHDT and YYEEEE. In nucleotides, the CDR3 is TGTGCCAGCAGCTTGCAGGGCCAGAGTCAGCCCCAGCATTTT. Translating gives CASSLQGQSQPQHF. The whole variable domain, remainder taken from reference TRBV5-6 and TRBJ1-5, is DAGVTQSPTHLIKTRGQQVTLRCSPKSGHDTVSWYQQALGQGPQFIFQYYEEEERQRGNFPDRFSGHQFPNYSSELNVNALLLGDSALYLCASSLQGQSQPQHFGDGTRLSIL.

The rearrangement links TRBV4-1 to TRBJ1-1, with 7 bases fitting TRBD1. V gave up 0 bases and J gave up 0 bases; unmatched junction bases: 7. Germline V CDR1 and CDR2: MGHRA, YSYEKL. This CDR3 contains 17 residues. The CDR3 loop reads CASSQELGTEVNTEAFF. The DNA of the CDR3 is TGCGCCAGCAGCCAAGAGTTGGGGACAGAAGTGAACACTGAAGCTTTCTTT.

This chain joins TRBV5-5 and TRBJ2-1; 12 positions match TRBD1. CDR3 length: 14 residues. The V and J ends lost 4 bases and 8 bases, in that order; junction bases with no gene match: 4. The germline CDR1 and CDR2 sequences are SGHKS and YYEKEE (reference sequence). The CDR3 here is CASSPGTGGYEQFF. The CDR3 coding sequence is TGTGCCAGCAGCCCGGGGACAGGGGGCTATGAGCAGTTCTTC.

The CDR3 nucleotides are TGTGCCAGCAGCGTAGTTCAGTCGGGACTAGGGAACAATGAGCAGTTCTTC. Amino acids: CASSVVQSGLGNNEQFF. The chain is built from TRBV9 and TRBJ2-1; 8 nucleotides agree with TRBD2. CDR1 and CDR2 (germline): SGDLS, YYNGEE. V was clipped by 0 bases and J by 5 bases; unmatched bases: 10. The CDR3 is 17 amino acids.

Note on this clone: A read error may explain this, as a much larger clone is one base away. V is TRBV5-6 and J is TRBJ1-2; 8 bases match TRBD1. There are 13 residues in the CDR3. Germline V gives CDR1 SGHDT, CDR2 YYEEEE. V was pared by 4 bases and J by 4 bases, with 3 bases of the junction left unmatched. CDR3 sequence reads: CASSPDRVYGYTF. The CDR3 DNA sequence: TGTGCCAGCAGCCCGGACAGGGTCTATGGCTACACCTTC.

This clone appeared a few times. The chain links TRBV27 to TRBJ2-7; TRBD2 aligns across 9 bases. V was clipped by 9 bases and J by 1 base; unmatched bases: 4. Germline values: CDR1 MNHEY, CDR2 SMNVEV (reference sequence). This CDR3 comprises 13 residues. The CDR3 is CASSGLASYEQYF. The CDR3 nucleotides are TGTGCCAGTTCGGGACTAGCATCCTACGAGCAGTACTTC.

The V and J genes are TRBV7-9 and TRBJ1-2; 7 bases fit TRBD1. The germline V gene encodes CDR1 SEHNR and CDR2 FQNEAQ (reference sequence). CDR3 length: 16 amino acids. V shed 3 bases, J shed 1 base, and the junction held 8 bases outside the gene matches. This CDR3 is CASSFSTGVVNYGYTF. DNA of the CDR3: TGTGCCAGCAGCTTTTCTACAGGGGTTGTTAACTATGGCTACACCTTC.

V gene TRBV6-2 or TRBV6-3 combines with J gene TRBJ2-3, with 10 positions matching TRBD2. This CDR3 is built from 17 residues. Germline V gene data show CDR1 as MNHEY and CDR2 as SVGEGT. Unmatched junction bases numbered 12, after V lost 5 bases and J lost 4 bases. The CDR3 DNA reads as TGTGCCAGCAGTAAAAAGCGGGAGGGCCTCCGATCAGATACGCAGTATTTT. Protein: CASSKKREGLRSDTQYF.

The chain recombines TRBV29-1 with TRBJ1-2; D may be TRBD1 (5 bases). The germline V and J ends were trimmed by 6 bases and 5 bases, with 19 bases remaining between them. Germline CDR1 reads SQVTM; CDR2 reads ANQGSEA. The CDR3 has 14 amino acids. CDR3 sequence: CSVGVRLGSYGYTF. Written as DNA, the CDR3 is TGCAGCGTGGGGGTTCGACTAGGAAGTTATGGCTACACCTTC.

V usage is TRBV11-2 and J usage is TRBJ1-4, with D perhaps matching TRBD1 (6 bases). Germline-derived CDR1 and CDR2 are SGHAT and FQNNGV. Trimming shortened V by 5 bases and J by 3 bases, and 16 bases separated the two germline ends. The CDR3 has 16 residues. The CDR3 loop is CASSPMRGKPNEKLFF. The CDR3, as DNA: TGTGCCAGCAGCCCCATGAGGGGGAAGCCTAATGAAAAACTGTTTTTT.

The gene calls are TRBV11-3 and TRBJ1-1; TRBD1 agrees at 10 bases. V trimming: 5 bases; J trimming: 4 bases; junction bases outside the gene matches: 7. This CDR3 contains 15 residues. Germline loops: CDR1 SGHNT, CDR2 YENEEA. For the CDR3, the DNA is TGTGCCAGCAGCCTCGGGACAGGGGAGACCACTGAAGCTTTCTTT. Its protein is CASSLGTGETTEAFF. The whole variable domain, filled in from reference TRBV11-3 and TRBJ1-1, reads EAGVVQSPRYKIIEKKQPVAFWCNPISGHNTLYWYLQNLGQGPELLIRYENEEAVDDSQLPKDRFSAERLKGVDSTLKIQPAELGDSAVYLCASSLGTGETTEAFFGQGTRLTVV.

This clone came up a few times. J is TRBJ1-1 and V is TRBV19; 9 bases fit TRBD1. The CDR3 is 16 residues long. With V trimmed by 5 bases and J by 4 bases, 11 bases remained unmatched. Germline CDR1 and CDR2: LNHDA and SQIVND (reference sequence). DNA of the CDR3: TGTGCCAGTAGTCCCTCCTGGACAGGGGTATCCACTGAAGCTTTCTTT. Translation: CASSPSWTGVSTEAFF.

This chain connects TRBV6-2 or TRBV6-3 to TRBJ1-5; D ambiguous. Germline-derived CDR1 and CDR2 are MNHEY and SVGEGT. CDR3 length: 12 amino acids. The ends were cut back, 3 bases at V and 8 bases at J, with 8 bases in the middle. CDR3: CASSYYAKPQHF. CDR3 nucleotides: TGTGCCAGCAGTTATTACGCTAAGCCCCAGCATTTT.

The J gene is TRBJ2-2, the V gene TRBV7-9; 11 nucleotides line up with TRBD1. Germline CDR1 reads SEHNR; CDR2 reads FQNEAQ (reference sequence). Trimming at V came to 2 bases and at J to 2 bases, leaving 1 base not matched to a gene. This CDR3 spans 16 amino acids. CDR3 loop: CASSLRTGGNTGELFF. CDR3 in DNA: TGTGCCAGCAGCTTAAGGACAGGGGGCAACACCGGGGAGCTGTTTTTT. The whole variable domain, filled in from reference TRBV7-9 and TRBJ2-2, reads DTGVSQNPRHKITKRGQNVTFRCDPISEHNRLYWYRQTLGQGPEFLTYFQNEAQLEKSRLLSDRFSAERPKGSFSTLEIQRTEQGDSAMYLCASSLRTGGNTGELFFGEGSRLTVL.

The sample holds one count of this clone. The chain links TRBV6-5 to TRBJ2-3; TRBD2 is a possible D gene (6 bases). This CDR3 has 13 residues. The V gene lost 7 bases and the J gene lost 7 bases, with 15 bases spanning the gap. CDR1 and CDR2 (germline): MNHEY, SVGAGI. The CDR3 nucleotides read TGTGCCAGCATGACTAGTGGGGGGTATACGCAGTATTTT. The encoded protein is CASMTSGGYTQYF.

The chain carries TRBV5-1 and TRBJ2-7; TRBD1 matches 11 bases. The CDR3 spans 16 residues. With 4 bases clipped from V and 3 bases from J, the junction kept 9 bases outside the gene matches. The germline CDR1 and CDR2 sequences are SGHRS and YFSETQ. DNA for the CDR3: TGCGCCAGCAGCGCGCGCCCCGGGACAGGGGGCTACGAGCAGTACTTC. This codes for CASSARPGTGGYEQYF.

The chain links TRBV5-1 to TRBJ1-6; D ambiguous. Per the germline V gene, CDR1 is SGHRS and CDR2 is YFSETQ. The germline V and J ends were trimmed by 4 bases and 10 bases, with 9 bases remaining between them. The CDR3 loop spans 12 amino acids. This CDR3 reads CASSEGRSPLHF. CDR3 nucleotide sequence: TGCGCCAGCAGCGAGGGAAGGTCACCCCTCCACTTT.